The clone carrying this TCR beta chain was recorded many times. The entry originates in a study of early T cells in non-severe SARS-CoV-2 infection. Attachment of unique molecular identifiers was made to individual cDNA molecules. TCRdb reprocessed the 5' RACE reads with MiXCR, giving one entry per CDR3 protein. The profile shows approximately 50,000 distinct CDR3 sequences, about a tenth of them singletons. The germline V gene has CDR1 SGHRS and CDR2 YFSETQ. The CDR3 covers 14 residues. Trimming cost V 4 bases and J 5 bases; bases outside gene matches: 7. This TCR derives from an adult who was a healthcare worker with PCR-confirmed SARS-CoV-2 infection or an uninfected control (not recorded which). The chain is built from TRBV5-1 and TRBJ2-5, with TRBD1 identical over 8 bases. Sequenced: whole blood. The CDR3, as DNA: TGCGCCAGCAGCGCTCGACAGGGGTTGGAGACCCAGTACTTC. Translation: CASSARQGLETQYF. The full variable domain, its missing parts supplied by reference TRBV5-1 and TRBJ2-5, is KAGVTQTPRYLIKTRGQQVTLSCSPISGHRSVSWYQQTPGQGLQFLFEYFSETQRNKGNFPGRFSGRQFSNSRSEMNVSTLELGDSALYLCASSARQGLETQYFGPGTRLLVL.